These 30 T cell receptor beta chains originate from one sample sequenced in a study of blood T cell repertoires in COVID-19. Repertoires were generated with immunoSEQ multiplex PCR, while TCRdb's copy carries only in-frame clones and drops some. Seen here are roughly 140,000 clones, 65% to 85% observed once, and the top ten hold over 7%. Sequencing input: peripheral blood. Receptors were obtained from a man in his fifties with active or convalescent COVID-19.

The rearrangement joins TRBV19 to TRBJ2-2; tentatively, D is TRBD1 (6 bases). The germline V and J ends were trimmed by 4 bases and 8 bases, with 8 bases remaining between them. The germline V gene has CDR1 LNHDA and CDR2 SQIVND (reference sequence). The CDR3 loop spans 12 amino acids. In nucleotides, the CDR3 is TGTGCCAGTAGTAACAGGGTTGGGGAGCTGTTTTTT. This codes for CASSNRVGELFF. Based on the CDR3 plus reference TRBV19 and TRBJ2-2, the full variable domain is DGGITQSPKYLFRKEGQNVTLSCEQNLNHDAMYWYRQDPGQGLRLIYYSQIVNDFQKGDIAEGYSVSREKKESFPLTVTSAQKNPTAFYLCASSNRVGELFFGEGSRLTVL.

V usage is TRBV10-3 and J usage is TRBJ1-1, with a weak D call TRBD1 (5 bases). CDR1 is ENHRY and CDR2 is SYGVKD in the germline V gene. This CDR3 spans 13 amino acids. Trimming stripped 1 base from V and 7 bases from J, with 10 bases between. CDR3 sequence reads: CAISELAGGEAFF. The CDR3 DNA reads TGTGCCATCAGTGAGTTGGCGGGGGGTGAAGCTTTCTTT.

This chain connects TRBV11-2 to TRBJ1-1; 9 bases map to TRBD1. Germline-derived CDR1 and CDR2 are SGHAT and FQNNGV. This CDR3 region has 13 residues. V was pared by 8 bases and J by 3 bases, with 4 bases of the junction left unmatched. CDR3 in DNA: TGTGCCAGCGGGACAGGGCAGTACACTGAAGCTTTCTTT. Translating it yields CASGTGQYTEAFF.

This clone is a singleton in its sample. The rearrangement links TRBV2 to TRBJ2-7, with D hard to call. This CDR3 is 11 amino acids long. V shed 5 bases and J shed 4 bases, with 6 bases lying between them. Looked up from germline, CDR1 is SNHLY and CDR2 is FYNNEI. This CDR3 is CASSPIYEQYF. The CDR3 region has the DNA TGTGCCAGCAGTCCTATTTACGAGCAGTACTTC.

The V call is TRBV6-5, the J call TRBJ2-2, with TRBD1 matching 12 bases. CDR1 is MNHEY and CDR2 is SVGAGI in the germline V gene. J gave up 4 bases and V 6 bases, and 3 bases lay outside the gene matches. The CDR3 length is 15 residues. The CDR3: CASRGQGASTGELFF. The CDR3 DNA follows: TGTGCCAGCAGGGGACAGGGGGCTAGCACCGGGGAGCTGTTTTTT.

The chain is built from TRBV11-1 and TRBJ2-2, with 8 nucleotides matching TRBD2. Unmatched junction bases numbered 2, after V lost 4 bases and J lost 4 bases. Germline V gene sequence: CDR1 SGHAT, CDR2 FQDESV (reference sequence). This CDR3 comprises 14 residues. CDR3 amino acids: CASSSGTSTGELFF. The CDR3 DNA reads TGTGCCAGCAGCTCCGGGACTAGCACCGGGGAGCTGTTTTTT.

V is TRBV28 and J is TRBJ1-1, with D hard to call. Germline lookup yields CDR1 MDHEN and CDR2 SYDVKM. V lost 4 bases to trimming and J lost 5 bases, with 5 bases between them. The CDR3 runs 11 residues. In nucleotides, the CDR3 is TGTGCCAGCAGTTCCGAGACTGAAGCTTTCTTT. As protein: CASSSETEAFF.

The V gene is TRBV28, the J gene TRBJ2-3; D is unresolved. V was clipped by 4 bases and J by 2 bases, with 7 bases between them. The CDR3 is made up of 13 amino acids. Germline-derived CDR1 and CDR2 are MDHEN and SYDVKM. The CDR3 bases are TGTGCCAGCAGTTCTAGACCCACAGATACGCAGTATTTT. Protein sequence: CASSSRPTDTQYF.

V and J are TRBV5-5 and TRBJ2-2; 11 positions match TRBD2. J was trimmed by 4 bases and V by 4 bases; bases with no gene match: 9. The CDR3 is 17 residues long. Germline V CDR1 and CDR2: SGHKS, YYEKEE (reference sequence). The CDR3 DNA is TGTGCCAGCAGCCCATTAGCGGGAGGGCCTGCCACCGGGGAGCTGTTTTTT. It specifies CASSPLAGGPATGELFF.

V is TRBV2 and J is TRBJ2-2; a possible D gene is TRBD1 (6 bases). In germline, CDR1 is SNHLY, CDR2 FYNNEI. The V and J ends lost 6 bases and 1 base respectively, with 9 bases between them. The CDR3 runs 14 residues. In DNA form, the CDR3 reads TGTGCCAGCAGGCCCAGGGGGAACACCGGGGAGCTGTTTTTT. Its protein is CASRPRGNTGELFF.

This clone was seen only once. CDR3: CASSNPGQGGDTQYF. CDR3 nucleotides: TGTGCCAGCAGCAATCCGGGACAGGGGGGAGATACGCAGTATTTT. V is TRBV21-1 and J is TRBJ2-3; the D call in the table, TRBD1, was not verified against the DNA. TRBV21-1 is designated a pseudogene. The CDR3 consists of 15 residues.

This clone appeared a few times. The chain recombines TRBV27 with TRBJ2-1, with D perhaps TRBD2 (5 bases). Germline CDR1 is MNHEY and CDR2 is SMNVEV (reference sequence). Deletions cut 5 bases from V and 5 bases from J, with 10 bases between. The CDR3 spans 13 residues. CDR3 in DNA: TGTGCCAGCAGTCACGGACTGGACAATGAGCAGTTCTTC. It yields the protein CASSHGLDNEQFF.

The V and J genes are TRBV9 and TRBJ2-7; 7 bases are shared with TRBD2. CDR1 and CDR2 (germline): SGDLS, YYNGEE. Trimming at V came to 1 base and at J to 4 bases, leaving 5 bases not matched to a gene. The CDR3 runs 14 residues. CDR3 sequence: CASSVSSGQYEQYF. As DNA, the CDR3 is TGTGCCAGCAGCGTATCTAGCGGACAATACGAGCAGTACTTC.

A note on this clone: Different DNA sequences within this sample yield the same CDR3. The chain combines TRBV18 with TRBJ2-3, with TRBD2 identical over 12 bases. The CDR3 sequence is 14 residues long. V was clipped by 6 bases and J by 3 bases; unmatched bases: 1. Germline loops: CDR1 KGHSH, CDR2 LQKENI. The chain's CDR3 is CASSGTSGTDTQYF. The CDR3 nucleotides read TGTGCCAGCTCTGGGACTAGCGGGACAGATACGCAGTATTTT.

The CDR3 here is CARTCPGQGCTGELFF. As DNA, the CDR3 is TGTGCCAGAACTTGTCCGGGACAGGGGTGCACCGGGGAGCTGTTTTTT. The chain couples TRBV21-1 to TRBJ2-2; the table's D call, TRBD1, was not checked against the DNA. TRBV21-1 is shown as a pseudogene. The CDR3 runs to 16 residues.

V gene TRBV5-1 combines with J gene TRBJ2-1, with 7 bases fitting TRBD1. Germline loops: CDR1 SGHRS, CDR2 YFSETQ. CDR3 length: 16 amino acids. After removal of 3 bases from V and 4 bases from J, the junction contained 10 bases not matched to a gene. The CDR3 protein is CASSWTRDRIYNEQFF. The CDR3 nucleotides are TGCGCCAGCAGCTGGACCCGGGACAGAATTTACAATGAGCAGTTCTTC.

This clone has a single count. The V call is TRBV3-1 (or the pseudogene TRBV3-2), the J call TRBJ1-6, with 10 bases identical to TRBD1. The CDR3 covers 16 residues. V shed 0 bases and J 9 bases; nucleotides not matched to a gene: 5. CDR1 is LGHDT and CDR2 is YNNKEL in the germline V gene (reference sequence). Written as DNA, the CDR3 is TGTGCCAGCAGCCAAGATCTAGGACAGGGGGTTTCACCCCTCCACTTT. Amino acid sequence: CASSQDLGQGVSPLHF.

The chain recombines TRBV2 with TRBJ1-5; D call uncertain. CDR1 and CDR2 from the germline V gene are SNHLY and FYNNEI. Trimming left V 0 bases short and J 6 bases short, with 9 bases between. This CDR3 has 14 amino acids. The CDR3 sequence: CASSEARGIQPQHF. The CDR3, as DNA: TGTGCCAGCAGTGAAGCGCGAGGAATTCAGCCCCAGCATTTT.

CDR3 nucleotides: TGTGCCATCATGACAGGGGTGAGTTCCTACGAGCAGTACTTC. This translates into CAIMTGVSSYEQYF. The rearrangement uses TRBV10-3 and TRBJ2-7; 8 nucleotides line up with TRBD1. J was trimmed by 1 base and V by 7 bases; bases with no gene match: 6. Germline CDR1 is ENHRY and CDR2 is SYGVKD. The CDR3 has 14 residues.

CDR3 bases: TGTGCTAGTGGTTCCCGGTTGGATACGCAGTATTTT. Protein: CASGSRLDTQYF. The V gene is TRBV12-5, the J gene TRBJ2-3; D remains unclear. V lost 4 bases to trimming and J lost 6 bases, with 8 bases between them. The germline V gene has CDR1 LGHNT and CDR2 FRNRAP. The CDR3 has 12 amino acids.

DNA of the CDR3: TGTGCCAGCAGTCGACTAGTGGCCACCGGGGAGCTGTTTTTT. Amino acid sequence: CASSRLVATGELFF. This chain uses TRBV6-6 with TRBJ2-2; tentative D call: TRBD2 (6 bases). V lost 5 bases and J 4 bases, leaving 11 bases between the germline ends. Germline V gene lookup returns CDR1 MNHNY and CDR2 SVGAGI (reference sequence). The CDR3 has 14 amino acids.

This chain joins TRBV19 and TRBJ2-1; perhaps TRBD2 as D (5 bases). Between the trimmed V and J ends, which lost 6 bases and 4 bases, there was a span of 19 bases. The CDR3 covers 16 residues. Per the germline V gene, CDR1 is LNHDA and CDR2 is SQIVND (reference sequence). DNA for the CDR3: TGTGCCAGTAGCCCGTTTTTAGCCCGGGGTTACAATGAGCAGTTCTTC. Its protein product is CASSPFLARGYNEQFF.

This chain joins TRBV28 and TRBJ1-2; D possibly corresponds to TRBD1 (5 bases). The CDR3 totals 15 residues. Germline CDR1 and CDR2: MDHEN and SYDVKM. The V end lost 5 bases, the J end lost 1 base, and 14 bases lay between the germline ends. The chain's CDR3 is CASSPSRDYNYGYTF. The CDR3 bases are TGTGCCAGCAGTCCGTCCCGGGACTATAACTATGGCTACACCTTC.

The V and J genes are TRBV5-1 and TRBJ1-6; D gene uncertain. The CDR3 length is 14 residues. The germline gives CDR1 SGHRS, CDR2 YFSETQ. Trimming pared 1 base from V and 7 bases from J, leaving 9 bases between. The CDR3 loop reads CASSLLQTNSPLHF. The CDR3 DNA follows: TGCGCCAGCAGCTTGCTACAGACGAATTCACCCCTCCACTTT.

This clone occurred once. The chain combines TRBV7-2 with TRBJ1-3; D is undetermined. There are 13 residues in the CDR3. The V and J ends lost 5 bases and 3 bases respectively, with 8 bases between them. Germline V gene data show CDR1 as SGHTA and CDR2 as FQGNSA. The CDR3 is CASSAGGGNTIYF. The CDR3 DNA reads TGTGCCAGCAGCGCGGGTGGTGGAAACACCATATATTTT.

A single count supports this clone. The chain recombines TRBV2 with TRBJ2-1, with D hard to call. The V gene lost 6 bases and the J gene lost 9 bases, with 15 bases spanning the gap. The CDR3 is 13 amino acids. The germline V gene has CDR1 SNHLY and CDR2 FYNNEI. The CDR3 reads CASRAHTLTEQFF. CDR3 sequence (DNA): TGTGCCAGCAGGGCCCATACATTAACTGAGCAGTTCTTC.

The gene calls are TRBV9 and TRBJ2-6; D unresolved. V dropped 4 bases and J dropped 0 bases, with 8 bases sitting between them. CDR1 is SGDLS, CDR2 YYNGEE, per germline. The CDR3 sequence is 15 residues long. The CDR3 coding sequence is TGTGCCAGCAGCCGGCTAGGCTCTGGGGCCAACGTCCTGACTTTC. It translates to CASSRLGSGANVLTF.

This clone showed up just a few times. This chain links TRBV29-1 with TRBJ1-2; possibly TRBD1 for D (6 bases). Per the germline V gene, CDR1 is SQVTM and CDR2 is ANQGSEA. This CDR3 is built from 14 residues. Trimming left V 6 bases short and J 3 bases short, with 17 bases between. The DNA of the CDR3 is TGCAGCGTCGCCTACTCGGCAGGGGACTATGGCTACACCTTC. This codes for CSVAYSAGDYGYTF.

This chain links TRBV19 with TRBJ2-7; tentative D call: TRBD1 (6 bases). Germline CDR1 LNHDA, CDR2 SQIVND (reference sequence). V was clipped by 1 base and J by 5 bases, with 15 bases between them. The CDR3 loop spans 15 amino acids. The DNA for the CDR3 is TGTGCCAGTAGTATAGGCCGGGCCCCAGGGGACGAGCAGTACTTC. This codes for CASSIGRAPGDEQYF. Full variable domain (missing parts from reference TRBV19 and TRBJ2-7): DGGITQSPKYLFRKEGQNVTLSCEQNLNHDAMYWYRQDPGQGLRLIYYSQIVNDFQKGDIAEGYSVSREKKESFPLTVTSAQKNPTAFYLCASSIGRAPGDEQYFGPGTRLTVT.

J is TRBJ2-1 and V is TRBV18; a weak D match, TRBD2 (6 bases). CDR1 KGHSH and CDR2 LQKENI come from the germline V gene. The CDR3 extends over 13 amino acids. Deletions cut 1 base from V and 5 bases from J, with 6 bases between. This chain's CDR3 is CASSPLADNEQFF. The CDR3 nucleotides are TGTGCCAGCTCACCACTAGCGGACAATGAGCAGTTCTTC.